Listed below are T cell receptor beta chains from one sample, sequenced in a study of blood T cell repertoires in COVID-19. TCRdb's copy holds only in-frame clones and misses some; the assay was immunoSEQ multiplex PCR. The repertoire has 140,000 to 150,000 clones, 75% to 85% of them found once; the top ten carry about 5%. Input material: peripheral blood. These TCRs come from a woman aged 50 to 65 with acute or convalescent COVID-19. Each CDR3 is given with its conserved first and last residue. The D gene is left open where the match is weak. Size tells how often a clone was seen (once, few, many) or the class of an expanded clone, and some rows leave it out.

clone size,D gene,J gene,V gene,CDR3 DNA,CDR3 protein
-,-,TRBJ2-3,TRBV27,TGTGCCAGCAGTTTATGGTTGACTAGCACAGATACGCAGTATTTT,CASSLWLTSTDTQYF
few,-,TRBJ1-1,TRBV9,TGTGCCAGCAGCGTGGGGGGATCGAGGACTGAAGCTTTCTTT,CASSVGGSRTEAFF
-,-,TRBJ2-7,TRBV6-5,TGTGCCAGCAGTTACTCTTCCAGGGGGGCAGGGGAGCAGTACTTC,CASSYSSRGAGEQYF
-,-,TRBJ1-5,TRBV30,TGTGCCTGGAGTTTTGGCAGGGAGGGTCAGCCCCAGCATTTT,CAWSFGREGQPQHF
-,TRBD2,TRBJ2-7,TRBV27,TGTGCCAGCAGCCTACTAGCGGGGGCCGATTGGGAGCAGTACTTC,CASSLLAGADWEQYF
-,-,TRBJ2-7,TRBV11-2,TGTGCCAGCAGCTTAGCCAGGGGTTACGAGCAGTACTTC,CASSLARGYEQYF
-,-,TRBJ1-1,TRBV2,TGTGCCAGCAGAAGGAACAGCCTCCCGAACACTGAAGCTTTCTTT,CASRRNSLPNTEAFF
-,-,TRBJ2-7,TRBV6-2/TRBV6-3,TGTGCCAGCAGTTACTTAGACCGGGACTCCTTTTTGGAGCAGTACTTC,CASSYLDRDSFLEQYF
few,TRBD1,TRBJ1-3,TRBV7-2,TGTGCCAGCAGCTTAGGCACCCAGGGGGTTGGGAGAGTCCGAAACACCATATATTTT,CASSLGTQGVGRVRNTIYF
-,-,TRBJ2-7,TRBV7-9,TGTGCCAGCAGCTTACCAGGGAACCCCTACGAGCAGTACTTC,CASSLPGNPYEQYF
-,-,TRBJ2-3,TRBV6-5,TGTGCCAGCAGTTACTTCCAGTCGGATACGCAGTATTTT,CASSYFQSDTQYF
-,-,TRBJ2-3,TRBV6-4,TGTGCCAGCAGTGCCTATTTCACAGATACGCAGTATTTT,CASSAYFTDTQYF
once,-,TRBJ2-3,TRBV27,TGTGCCAGCAGTCCCGCCTGGAGGATTGGAGATACGCAGTATTTT,CASSPAWRIGDTQYF
-,-,TRBJ1-4,TRBV7-2,TGTGCCAGCAGGAGAGCAACTAATGAAAAACTGTTTTTT,CASRRATNEKLFF
-,-,TRBJ1-6,TRBV4-1,TGCGCCAGCAGCCAAGGTTTGGCAGGGAATTCACCCCTCCACTTT,CASSQGLAGNSPLHF
-,-,TRBJ2-3,TRBV12-5,TGTGCTAGTGGTTGGGAACAGGCCCCGGGCACAGATACGCAGTATTTT,CASGWEQAPGTDTQYF
-,-,TRBJ1-1,TRBV5-5,TGTGCCAGCAGCGGGCGGGGGGGACTTTCCTTGAACACTGAAGCTTTCTTT,CASSGRGGLSLNTEAFF